This T cell receptor beta chain was documented in a study of blood T cells in healthy people across ages. The sample providers were healthy Caucasian people from Russia, aged about 6 to 95. A few counts support this clonotype. The CDR3 sequence is 15 residues long. V lost 7 bases, J lost 7 bases, and 9 bases stayed unmatched. Germline values: CDR1 WSHSY, CDR2 SAAADI. Sample-barcoded 5' priming and a J-beta primer mix drove a second PCR of roughly 7 to 11 cycles. From the 5' RACE reads, TCRdb called clonotypes with MiXCR, one entry per CDR3 protein. The sample carries some 900,000 distinct CDR3 sequences, more than 25% recorded once.

V usage is TRBV10-2 and J usage is TRBJ2-3; 12 bases are shared with TRBD1. Sequencing was performed on blood. This receptor was obtained from a woman of 80 years or more in good health. CDR3 in DNA: TGCGCCAGCACCCTCGGGACAGGGGGCGAGTATACGCAGTATTTT. The encoded protein is CASTLGTGGEYTQYF.